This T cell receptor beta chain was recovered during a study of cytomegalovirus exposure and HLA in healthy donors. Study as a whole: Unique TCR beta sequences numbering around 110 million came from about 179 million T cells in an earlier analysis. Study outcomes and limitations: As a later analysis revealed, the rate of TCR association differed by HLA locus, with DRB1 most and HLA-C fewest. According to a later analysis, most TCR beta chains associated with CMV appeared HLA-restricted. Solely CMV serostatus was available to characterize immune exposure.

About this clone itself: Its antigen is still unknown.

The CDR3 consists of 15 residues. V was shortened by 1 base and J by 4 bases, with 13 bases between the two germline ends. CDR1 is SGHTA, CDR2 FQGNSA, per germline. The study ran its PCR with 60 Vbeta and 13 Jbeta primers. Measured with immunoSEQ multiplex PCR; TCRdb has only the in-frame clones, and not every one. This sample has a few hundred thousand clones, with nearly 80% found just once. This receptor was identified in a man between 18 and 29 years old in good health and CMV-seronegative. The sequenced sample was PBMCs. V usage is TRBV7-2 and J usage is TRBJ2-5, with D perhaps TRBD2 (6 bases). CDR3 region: CASSLETGSSETQYF. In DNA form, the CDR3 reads TGTGCCAGCAGCTTAGAAACCGGGAGTTCAGAGACCCAGTACTTC. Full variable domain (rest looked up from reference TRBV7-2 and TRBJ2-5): GAGVSQSPSNKVTEKGKDVELRCDPISGHTALYWYRQSLGQGLEFLIYFQGNSAPDKSGLPSDRFSAERTGGSVSTLTIQRTQQEDSAVYLCASSLETGSSETQYFGPGTRLLVL.